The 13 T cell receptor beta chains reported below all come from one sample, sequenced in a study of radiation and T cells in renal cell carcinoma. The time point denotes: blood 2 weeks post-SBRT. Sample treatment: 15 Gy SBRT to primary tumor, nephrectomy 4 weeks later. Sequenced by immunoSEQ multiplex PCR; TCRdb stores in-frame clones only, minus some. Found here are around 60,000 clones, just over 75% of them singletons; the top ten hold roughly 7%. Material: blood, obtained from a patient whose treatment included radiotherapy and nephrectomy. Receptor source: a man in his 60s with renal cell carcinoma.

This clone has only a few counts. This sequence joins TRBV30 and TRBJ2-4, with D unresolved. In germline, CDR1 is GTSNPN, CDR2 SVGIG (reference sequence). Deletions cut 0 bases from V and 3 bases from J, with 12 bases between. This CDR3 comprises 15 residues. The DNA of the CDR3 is TGTGCCTGGAGTGTGACGCTTGTGGACAAAAACATTCAGTACTTC. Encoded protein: CAWSVTLVDKNIQYF.

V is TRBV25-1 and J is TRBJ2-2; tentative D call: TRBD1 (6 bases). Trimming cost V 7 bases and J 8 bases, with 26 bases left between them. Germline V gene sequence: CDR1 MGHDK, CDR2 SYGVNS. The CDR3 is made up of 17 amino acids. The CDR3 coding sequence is TGTGCCAGCACCTCCCCCTGGACAGCCGGTGAACCTGGGGAGCTGTTTTTT. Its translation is CASTSPWTAGEPGELFF.

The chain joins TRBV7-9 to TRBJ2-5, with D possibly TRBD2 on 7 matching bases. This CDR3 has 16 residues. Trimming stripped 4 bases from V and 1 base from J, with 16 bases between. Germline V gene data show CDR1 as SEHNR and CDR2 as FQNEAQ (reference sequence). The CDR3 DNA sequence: TGTGCCAGCAGCTCCCCGGGCGGGGGCATCCAAGAGACCCAGTACTTC. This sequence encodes CASSSPGGGIQETQYF.

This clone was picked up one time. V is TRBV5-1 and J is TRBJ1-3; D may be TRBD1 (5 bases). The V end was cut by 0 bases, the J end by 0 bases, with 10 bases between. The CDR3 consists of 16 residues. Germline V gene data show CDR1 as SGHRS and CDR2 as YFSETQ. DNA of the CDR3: TGCGCCAGCAGCTTGGACGGGACTGTCTCTGGAAACACCATATATTTT. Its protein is CASSLDGTVSGNTIYF.

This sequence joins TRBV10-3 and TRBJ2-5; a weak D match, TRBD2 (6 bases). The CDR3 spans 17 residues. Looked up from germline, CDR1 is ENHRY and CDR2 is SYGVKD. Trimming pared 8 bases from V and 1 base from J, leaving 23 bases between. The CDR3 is CAIGGTPGVMGQETQYF. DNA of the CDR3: TGTGCCATCGGGGGGACCCCCGGCGTTATGGGCCAAGAGACCCAGTACTTC.

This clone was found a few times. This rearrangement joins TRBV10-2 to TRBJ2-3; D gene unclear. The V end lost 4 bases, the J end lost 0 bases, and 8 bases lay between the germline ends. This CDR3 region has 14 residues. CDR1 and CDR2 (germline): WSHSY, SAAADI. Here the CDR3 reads CASSATSSTDTQYF. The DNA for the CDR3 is TGCGCCAGCAGTGCGACTTCTAGCACAGATACGCAGTATTTT.

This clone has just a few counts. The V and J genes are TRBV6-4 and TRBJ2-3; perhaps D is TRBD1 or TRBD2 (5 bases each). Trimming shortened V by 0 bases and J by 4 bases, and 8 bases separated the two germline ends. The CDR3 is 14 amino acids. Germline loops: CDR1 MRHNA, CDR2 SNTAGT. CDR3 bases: TGTGCCAGCAGTGACTCGAGGGACCCAGATACGCAGTATTTT. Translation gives CASSDSRDPDTQYF.

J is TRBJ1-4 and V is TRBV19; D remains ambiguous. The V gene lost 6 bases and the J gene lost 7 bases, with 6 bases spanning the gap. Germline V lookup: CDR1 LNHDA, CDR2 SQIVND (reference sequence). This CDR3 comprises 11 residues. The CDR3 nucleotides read TGTGCCAGTAGAGACGGTGAAAAACTGTTTTTT. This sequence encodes CASRDGEKLFF.

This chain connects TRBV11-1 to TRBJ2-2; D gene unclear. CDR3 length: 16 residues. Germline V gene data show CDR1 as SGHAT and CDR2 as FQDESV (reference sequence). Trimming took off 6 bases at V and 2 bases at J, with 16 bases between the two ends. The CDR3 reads CASSRNAASNTGELFF. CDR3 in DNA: TGTGCCAGCAGTCGCAACGCCGCTAGTAACACCGGGGAGCTGTTTTTT.

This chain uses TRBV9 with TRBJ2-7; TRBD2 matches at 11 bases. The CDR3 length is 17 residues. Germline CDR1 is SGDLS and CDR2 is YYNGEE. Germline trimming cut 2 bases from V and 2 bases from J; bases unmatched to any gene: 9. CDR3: CASSVGLAGLATYEQYV. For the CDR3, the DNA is TGTGCCAGCAGCGTCGGACTAGCGGGCCTAGCCACCTACGAGCAGTACGTC.

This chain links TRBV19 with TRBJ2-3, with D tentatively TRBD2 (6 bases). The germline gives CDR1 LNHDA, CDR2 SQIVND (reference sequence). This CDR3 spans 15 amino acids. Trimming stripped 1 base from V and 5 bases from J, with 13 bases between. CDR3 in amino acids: CASSIGKGSGDTQYF. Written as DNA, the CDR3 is TGTGCCAGTAGTATAGGAAAGGGTAGCGGAGATACGCAGTATTTT.

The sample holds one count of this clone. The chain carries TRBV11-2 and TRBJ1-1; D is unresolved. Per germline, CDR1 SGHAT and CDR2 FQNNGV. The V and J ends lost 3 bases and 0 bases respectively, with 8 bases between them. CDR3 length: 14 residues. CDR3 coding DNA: TGTGCCAGCAGCTTGAACGGGATGAACACTGAAGCTTTCTTT. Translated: CASSLNGMNTEAFF.

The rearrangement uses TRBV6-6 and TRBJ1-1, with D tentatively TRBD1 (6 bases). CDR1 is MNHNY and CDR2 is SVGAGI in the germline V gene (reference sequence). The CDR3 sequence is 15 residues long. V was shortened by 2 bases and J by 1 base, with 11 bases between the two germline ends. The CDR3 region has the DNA TGTGCCAGCAGTTACGACGGACAGCAGAACACTGAAGCTTTCTTT. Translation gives CASSYDGQQNTEAFF.